The T cell receptor (beta chain) described here comes from a study of cytomegalovirus exposure and HLA in healthy donors. Regarding the study as a whole: Among the CMV-associated chains, a few were confirmed in vitro as specific for CMV antigens. A further, later analysis showed that HLA-associated TCR beta chains (compared with equally common others) were more clonally expanded. Segments of the TCR beta V type were, in most cases, productive about 90% or about 30% of the time in an earlier analysis.

About this clone: What it binds is not known.

The CDR3 consists of 14 residues. Per germline, CDR1 KGHSH and CDR2 LQKENI. Trimming removed 0 bases from V and 5 bases from J, with 10 bases in between. It was with 60 Vbeta and 13 Jbeta primers that the PCR ran. TCRdb's table, derived via immunoSEQ multiplex PCR, lists solely in-frame clones and lacks some. The table records some 190,000 clones, less than 80% of them present only once. Donors consisted of healthy bone marrow donors. The source material was PBMCs. The V and J genes are TRBV18 and TRBJ1-1; D unresolved. The clonotype comes from a man between 18 and 29 years old in good health and CMV-seronegative. The CDR3 loop is CASSPPSRWTEAFF. CDR3 nucleotide sequence: TGTGCCAGCTCACCACCAAGCAGGTGGACTGAAGCTTTCTTT.